Listed here are 15 T cell receptor beta chains from one sample, sequenced in a study of blood T cell repertoires in COVID-19. Profiling relied on immunoSEQ multiplex PCR, and the TCRdb table lists in-frame clones only, not all of them. The sample has 120,000 to 150,000 clones; about four fifths are singletons. What was sequenced was peripheral blood. The origin of the receptors is a human donor with acute or convalescent COVID-19. The donor label of this sample is uncertain.

A word on this clone: Germline and junction disagree at one end, which may indicate a read error. The chain recombines TRBV12-3 or TRBV12-4 with TRBJ1-1; no definite D call. This CDR3 region has 13 residues. The CDR3 sequence: CASTFDGNAEAFF. The CDR3, as DNA: TGTGCCAGCACCTTCGACGGGAACGCTGAAGCTTTCTTT.

The V gene is TRBV5-1, the J gene TRBJ2-2; TRBD2 aligns across 9 bases. Germline-derived CDR1 and CDR2 are SGHRS and YFSETQ. The length of the CDR3 is 16 residues. The J segment lost 4 bases and the V segment lost 4 bases, leaving 8 bases of the junction unmatched. DNA of the CDR3: TGCGCCAGCAGCGAATCGGGACTAGCAAGCACCGGGGAGCTGTTTTTT. Translated: CASSESGLASTGELFF.

The chain carries TRBV4-2 and TRBJ2-5, with D hard to call. The CDR3 loop spans 15 amino acids. CDR1 LGHNA and CDR2 YNFKEQ come from the germline V gene. Trimming took off 0 bases at V and 5 bases at J, with 13 bases between the two ends. As DNA, the CDR3 is TGTGCCAGCAGCCAAGATCTCTCAGGCTGGGAGACCCAGTACTTC. Its protein product is CASSQDLSGWETQYF.

The J gene is TRBJ1-1, the V gene TRBV10-3, with 7 bases fitting TRBD1. Looked up from germline, CDR1 is ENHRY and CDR2 is SYGVKD. The CDR3 is 13 amino acids. The J segment lost 4 bases and the V segment lost 9 bases, leaving 8 bases of the junction unmatched. The CDR3 nucleotides are TGTGCCATTACAGGGGCGGGAAGCACTGAAGCTTTCTTT. Its protein product is CAITGAGSTEAFF.

The chain employs TRBV27 and TRBJ2-2, with D maybe TRBD2 (5 bases). CDR1 and CDR2 from the germline V gene are MNHEY and SMNVEV (reference sequence). Between the trimmed V and J ends, which lost 5 bases and 7 bases, there was a span of 11 bases. The CDR3 loop spans 13 amino acids. The chain's CDR3 is CASSPGIGGELFF. DNA of the CDR3: TGTGCCAGCAGTCCCGGGATTGGCGGGGAGCTGTTTTTT.

The gene calls are TRBV25-1 and TRBJ1-2; the D gene is possibly TRBD1 (6 bases). Deletions cut 6 bases from V and 13 bases from J, with 18 bases between. Germline-derived CDR1 and CDR2 are MGHDK and SYGVNS. The CDR3 has 12 residues. CDR3 DNA: TGTGCCAGCAGGAGGGGGTACTCCCCCTTCACCTTC. Its protein product is CASRRGYSPFTF.

As concerns this clone: A far larger clone differs by one base, so this is likely a read error. Other nucleotide sequences from this sample produce the same CDR3. Here the CDR3 reads CASSRQGNYGYTF. CDR3 nucleotide sequence: TGTGCCAGCAGCCGACAGGGGAACTATGGCTACACCTTC. V is TRBV12-3 or TRBV12-4 and J is TRBJ1-2; TRBD1 matches at 8 bases. With 6 bases clipped from V and 2 bases from J, the junction kept 2 bases outside the gene matches. This CDR3 is built from 13 residues.

This chain uses TRBV7-8 with TRBJ2-7, with D possibly TRBD1 on 6 matching bases. Trimming shortened V by 6 bases and J by 4 bases, and 13 bases separated the two germline ends. Germline CDR1 reads SGHVS; CDR2 reads FQNEAQ. The length of the CDR3 is 13 residues. This CDR3 is CASSTVGQYEQYF. The CDR3 DNA sequence: TGTGCCAGCAGTACTGTTGGACAGTACGAGCAGTACTTC.

The chain links TRBV2 to TRBJ1-3; 8 positions match TRBD1. The V and J ends lost 8 bases and 4 bases, in that order; junction bases with no gene match: 7. This CDR3 spans 14 amino acids. Germline CDR1 is SNHLY and CDR2 is FYNNEI. The CDR3 loop reads CASGGWTGGNTIYF. CDR3 bases: TGTGCCAGCGGCGGATGGACAGGGGGAAACACCATATATTTT.

This clone has just a few counts. J is TRBJ2-4 and V is TRBV4-1; 11 bases are a match to TRBD2. The CDR3 length is 18 residues. Germline loops: CDR1 MGHRA, CDR2 YSYEKL. The V gene end was trimmed by 0 bases and the J gene end by 1 base; junction bases not matched to a gene: 5. The CDR3, as DNA: TGCGCCAGCAGCCAAGAGCTAGCGGGGGGCGGGGCCAAAAACATTCAGTACTTC. It is translated as CASSQELAGGGAKNIQYF.

The chain carries TRBV12-3 or TRBV12-4 and TRBJ1-2; 8 positions match TRBD1. V was clipped by 3 bases and J by 9 bases; unmatched bases: 3. The CDR3 runs 12 residues. For the CDR3, the DNA is TGTGCCAGCAGTTTCGGACAGGGTAGCTACACCTTC. It translates to CASSFGQGSYTF.

This chain connects TRBV2 to TRBJ1-6; D unresolved. The CDR3 is 13 residues long. The germline V and J ends were trimmed by 8 bases and 7 bases, with 12 bases remaining between them. Per the germline V gene, CDR1 is SNHLY and CDR2 is FYNNEI. CDR3 nucleotide sequence: TGTGCCAGCCAGGTAGTAGACAATTCACCCCTCCACTTT. Protein: CASQVVDNSPLHF.

The chain combines TRBV18 with TRBJ2-3, with TRBD2 matching over 8 bases. The CDR3 loop spans 18 amino acids. Per germline, CDR1 KGHSH and CDR2 LQKENI. J was trimmed by 1 base and V by 3 bases; bases with no gene match: 12. The CDR3 protein is CASSPPWGSGGRTDTQYF. The CDR3 DNA sequence: TGTGCCAGCTCACCGCCATGGGGGAGCGGGGGCCGCACAGATACGCAGTATTTT.

The chain is built from TRBV27 and TRBJ2-2, with D unresolved. The length of the CDR3 is 15 residues. Trimming cost V 6 bases and J 0 bases, with 11 bases left between them. Germline V gives CDR1 MNHEY, CDR2 SMNVEV (reference sequence). CDR3 bases: TGTGCCAGCAGAACCATCACATCGAACACCGGGGAGCTGTTTTTT. As protein: CASRTITSNTGELFF.

In this sample, this clone turned up a few times. J is TRBJ1-6 and V is TRBV5-1; TRBD1 might be the D (6 bases). Between the trimmed V and J ends, which lost 0 bases and 13 bases, there was a span of 14 bases. This CDR3 contains 14 residues. The germline V gene has CDR1 SGHRS and CDR2 YFSETQ. The CDR3 loop is CASSLETGAVPLHF. In DNA, the CDR3 is TGCGCCAGCAGCTTGGAGACAGGCGCGGTTCCCCTCCACTTT.